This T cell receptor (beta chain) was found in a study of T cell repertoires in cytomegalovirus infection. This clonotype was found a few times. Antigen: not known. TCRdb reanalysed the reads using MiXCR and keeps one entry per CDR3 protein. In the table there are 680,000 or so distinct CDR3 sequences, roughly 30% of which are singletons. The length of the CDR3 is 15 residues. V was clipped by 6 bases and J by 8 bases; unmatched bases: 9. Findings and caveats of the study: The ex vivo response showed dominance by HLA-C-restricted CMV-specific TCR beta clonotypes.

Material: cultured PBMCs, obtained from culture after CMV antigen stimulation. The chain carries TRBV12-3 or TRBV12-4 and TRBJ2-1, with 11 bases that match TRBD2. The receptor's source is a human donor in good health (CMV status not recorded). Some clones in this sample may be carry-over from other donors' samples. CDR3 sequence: CASRVAGGQGHEQFF. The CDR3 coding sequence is TGTGCCAGCAGAGTAGCGGGAGGGCAGGGTCATGAGCAGTTCTTC.